These 23 T cell receptor beta chains were all obtained from the same sample, sequenced in a study of CD8 T cell repertoires and HIV-1 epitope variants. The table came from immunoSEQ multiplex PCR; TCRdb's copy has only in-frame clones and leaves some out. The sample carries roughly 5,900 clones, around 70% recorded once. Their cognate antigens are unknown. Input material: cultured CD8+ T cells derived from PBMCs. These receptors were taken from a male donor with HIV.

The chain employs TRBV2 and TRBJ1-3; perhaps TRBD1 as D (6 bases). The CDR3 covers 16 residues. Trimming cost V 4 bases and J 1 base, with 14 bases left between them. CDR1 and CDR2 (germline): SNHLY, FYNNEI. CDR3 in DNA: TGTGCCAGCAGTGGCCCACAGGGAGTATCTGGAAACACCATATATTTT. Its translation: CASSGPQGVSGNTIYF.

The genes are TRBV20-1 and TRBJ2-5; D uncertain. Trimming took 0 bases from V and 2 from J, leaving 1 base between them. Germline V gives CDR1 DFQATT, CDR2 SNEGSKA (reference sequence). This CDR3 region has 11 residues. CDR3 bases: TGCAGTGCTAGAGATCAAGAGACCCAGTACTTC. Protein product: CSARDQETQYF.

This chain uses TRBV7-9 with TRBJ1-1, with 9 bases identical to TRBD1. The CDR3 loop spans 15 amino acids. After removal of 6 bases from V and 5 bases from J, the junction contained 10 bases not matched to a gene. The V gene's germline CDR1 is SEHNR and CDR2 FQNEAQ (reference sequence). The CDR3 region is CASSQPGQGHTEAFF. The CDR3, as DNA: TGTGCCAGCAGTCAACCGGGACAGGGCCATACTGAAGCTTTCTTT.

The rearrangement uses TRBV28 and TRBJ1-2, with D uncertain. The V gene lost 3 bases and the J gene lost 4 bases, with 18 bases spanning the gap. Germline lookup yields CDR1 MDHEN and CDR2 SYDVKM. The CDR3 has 16 amino acids. CDR3 loop: CASSFTYGSLLYGYTF. CDR3 nucleotide sequence: TGTGCCAGCAGTTTTACGTACGGCTCCCTCCTCTATGGCTACACCTTC.

This clone was counted only a few times. The chain combines TRBV7-9 with TRBJ2-7; 7 nucleotides agree with TRBD1. The trim removed 3 bases at V and 6 bases at J, leaving 11 bases unmatched. CDR3 length equals 15 residues. Germline CDR1 and CDR2: SEHNR and FQNEAQ (reference sequence). CDR3 region: CASSFLGPGGGEQYF. CDR3 coding DNA: TGTGCCAGCAGCTTTTTGGGACCAGGGGGTGGCGAGCAGTACTTC.

V is TRBV10-3 and J is TRBJ1-2; 9 positions match TRBD1. Trimming cost V 0 bases and J 7 bases; bases outside gene matches: 9. Per germline, CDR1 ENHRY and CDR2 SYGVKD. The CDR3 is 16 amino acids. The DNA for the CDR3 is TGTGCCATCAGTGAGTCGACGACAGGGGGAGGTGGTGGCTACACCTTC. Protein sequence: CAISESTTGGGGGYTF.

This chain links TRBV6-6 with TRBJ1-4; D gene uncertain. Trimming left V 0 bases short and J 8 bases short, with 1 base between. CDR3 size: 11 residues. From germline, CDR1 is MNHNY and CDR2 SVGAGI (reference sequence). The CDR3 sequence: CASSYSEKLFF. The DNA of the CDR3 is TGTGCCAGCAGTTACTCAGAAAAACTGTTTTTT.

The V gene is TRBV6-4, the J gene TRBJ2-5, with 7 bases that match TRBD1. Trimming removed 8 bases from V and 4 bases from J; junction bases left unmatched: 4. The CDR3 is 12 amino acids. Germline V gives CDR1 MRHNA, CDR2 SNTAGT. The DNA of the CDR3 is TGTGCCAGCCAGAACAGGGGAGAGACCCAGTACTTC. Amino acids: CASQNRGETQYF.

The chain links TRBV6-4 to TRBJ2-2, with 8 bases fitting TRBD2. V lost 2 bases to trimming and J lost 3 bases; unmatched junction nucleotides: 2. This CDR3 comprises 15 residues. Germline V gene lookup returns CDR1 MRHNA and CDR2 SNTAGT. The CDR3 DNA is TGTGCCAGCAGTGACGGACTAGCCCACACCGGGGAGCTGTTTTTT. It translates to CASSDGLAHTGELFF.

The J gene is TRBJ2-2, the V gene TRBV5-6; D gene unclear. CDR3 size: 13 residues. Trimming removed 1 base from V and 5 bases from J, with 6 bases in between. The germline CDR1 and CDR2 sequences are SGHDT and YYEEEE. The CDR3 reads CASSLRVTGELFF. CDR3 coding DNA: TGTGCCAGCAGCTTGCGGGTAACCGGGGAGCTGTTTTTT.

This clone turned up a few times. The chain joins TRBV11-3 to TRBJ1-1; D gene unclear. Germline V gives CDR1 SGHNT, CDR2 YENEEA. V was pared by 0 bases and J by 0 bases, with 2 bases between. The CDR3 consists of 13 residues. DNA of the CDR3: TGTGCCAGCAGCTTAGAGGTGAACACTGAAGCTTTCTTT. Residues: CASSLEVNTEAFF.

The J gene is TRBJ2-3, the V gene TRBV27; TRBD2 matches at 7 bases. Germline lookup yields CDR1 MNHEY and CDR2 SMNVEV (reference sequence). V trimming: 6 bases; J trimming: 8 bases; junction bases outside the gene matches: 5. CDR3 size: 12 residues. The CDR3 protein is CASSLGGGTQYF. CDR3 sequence (DNA): TGTGCCAGCAGCCTTGGGGGGGGTACGCAGTATTTT.

V gene TRBV7-3 combines with J gene TRBJ2-3; 8 bases line up with TRBD2. CDR1 and CDR2 (germline): SGHTA, FQGTGA. J was trimmed by 2 bases and V by 8 bases; bases with no gene match: 9. The CDR3 spans 15 residues. This chain's CDR3 is CASQSIGGATDTQYF. In nucleotides, the CDR3 is TGTGCCAGCCAGTCTATCGGGGGGGCCACAGATACGCAGTATTTT.

The chain links TRBV6-5 to TRBJ2-1; 10 nucleotides match TRBD2. The CDR3 is 16 amino acids. In germline, CDR1 is MNHEY, CDR2 SVGAGI. The junction had 4 bases not matched to a gene; V was cut back by 0 bases and J by 5 bases. CDR3 in amino acids: CASSYSPSGGHNEQFF. CDR3 coding DNA: TGTGCCAGCAGTTACTCGCCTAGCGGGGGACACAATGAGCAGTTCTTC.

V usage is TRBV4-2 and J usage is TRBJ1-6; tentatively, D is TRBD1 (6 bases). The CDR3 length is 15 residues. Germline V gene lookup returns CDR1 LGHNA and CDR2 YNFKEQ. Trimming left V 0 bases short and J 8 bases short, with 11 bases between. This CDR3 is CASSQDLGQYSPLHF. CDR3 coding DNA: TGTGCCAGCAGCCAAGATTTAGGACAGTATTCACCCCTCCACTTT.

The CDR3 loop is CASSDSVGTEAFF. CDR3 coding DNA: TGTGCCAGCAGCGACTCTGTGGGCACTGAAGCTTTCTTT. V usage is TRBV11-3 and J usage is TRBJ1-1; no firm D call. The V gene lost 5 bases and the J gene lost 4 bases, with 11 bases spanning the gap. This CDR3 has 13 amino acids. Per germline, CDR1 SGHNT and CDR2 YENEEA.

The J gene is TRBJ2-7, the V gene TRBV10-3, with a weak D call TRBD1 (6 bases). Trimming shortened V by 5 bases and J by 9 bases, and 20 bases separated the two germline ends. The germline V gene encodes CDR1 ENHRY and CDR2 SYGVKD. This CDR3 is built from 14 residues. The CDR3 DNA follows: TGTGCCATCAGTAAAAGGGACATCCTTACGGGGCAGTACTTC. This translates into CAISKRDILTGQYF.

This sequence joins TRBV7-9 and TRBJ2-2; D may be TRBD1 (5 bases). There are 16 residues in the CDR3. Trimming took off 5 bases at V and 3 bases at J, with 16 bases between the two ends. Germline CDR1 SEHNR, CDR2 FQNEAQ (reference sequence). CDR3 residues: CASSHIKGRDTGELFF. The CDR3 DNA reads TGTGCCAGCAGCCACATTAAGGGGCGCGACACCGGGGAGCTGTTTTTT.

Within the sample, this clone is medium-sized. This chain uses TRBV2 with TRBJ2-2, with D possibly being TRBD2 (6 bases). This CDR3 comprises 14 residues. V lost 6 bases to trimming and J lost 9 bases, with 17 bases between them. Germline assignment: CDR1 SNHLY and CDR2 FYNNEI. As DNA, the CDR3 is TGTGCCAGCAGCACCGGGACTGGCTCCTGGGAGCTGTTTTTT. Translating it yields CASSTGTGSWELFF.

The chain has TRBV15 and TRBJ1-2; 8 bases match TRBD1. Looked up from germline, CDR1 is LNHNV and CDR2 is YYDKDF (reference sequence). This CDR3 has 15 amino acids. Trimming at V came to 3 bases and at J to 5 bases, leaving 8 bases not matched to a gene. CDR3 sequence: CATSRSLTGEYGYTF. The CDR3 DNA is TGTGCCACCAGCAGGTCCTTGACAGGGGAGTATGGCTACACCTTC.

The chain joins TRBV4-2 to TRBJ1-2, with a possible D match to TRBD1 (6 bases). This CDR3 region has 12 residues. Between the trimmed V and J ends, which lost 5 bases and 7 bases, there was a span of 11 bases. Germline lookup yields CDR1 LGHNA and CDR2 YNFKEQ. Here the CDR3 DNA reads TGTGCCAGCAGCTCAACACAGGGTGGCTACACCTTC. The encoded protein is CASSSTQGGYTF.

The CDR3 bases are TGTGCCAGCAGCTTCGCTTGGCTCAGAGAGCAGTTCTTC. Translating it yields CASSFAWLREQFF. V is TRBV7-2 and J is TRBJ2-1; D unresolved. The germline V and J ends were trimmed by 3 bases and 10 bases, with 13 bases remaining between them. The CDR3 length is 13 residues. The germline V gene encodes CDR1 SGHTA and CDR2 FQGNSA.

This rearrangement joins TRBV19 to TRBJ1-5; D gene ambiguous. Per germline, CDR1 LNHDA and CDR2 SQIVND (reference sequence). This CDR3 has 14 amino acids. The V end lost 7 bases, the J end lost 0 bases, and 10 bases lay between the germline ends. CDR3 protein: CASTRGGSNQPQHF. The CDR3 DNA reads as TGTGCCAGTACCCGGGGAGGTAGCAATCAGCCCCAGCATTTT. Complete variable domain (other parts from reference TRBV19 and TRBJ1-5): DGGITQSPKYLFRKEGQNVTLSCEQNLNHDAMYWYRQDPGQGLRLIYYSQIVNDFQKGDIAEGYSVSREKKESFPLTVTSAQKNPTAFYLCASTRGGSNQPQHFGDGTRLSIL.